The source of this T cell receptor beta chain is a study of blood T cell repertoires in COVID-19. From germline, CDR1 is ENHRY and CDR2 SYGVKD. The CDR3 is 15 residues long. Trimming took 5 bases from V and 2 from J; bases not matched to a gene: 8. Sequencing used immunoSEQ multiplex PCR; TCRdb keeps in-frame clones, though not all of them. The table includes about 190,000 clones, approximately 91% detected once. The sequenced sample was peripheral blood. The V call is TRBV10-3, the J call TRBJ2-5, with 7 bases that match TRBD1. This sequence was found in a woman in her 40s who had recovered from COVID-19. Here the CDR3 reads CAISITGAGQETQYF. The CDR3 DNA sequence: TGTGCCATCAGTATCACAGGGGCGGGTCAAGAGACCCAGTACTTC.